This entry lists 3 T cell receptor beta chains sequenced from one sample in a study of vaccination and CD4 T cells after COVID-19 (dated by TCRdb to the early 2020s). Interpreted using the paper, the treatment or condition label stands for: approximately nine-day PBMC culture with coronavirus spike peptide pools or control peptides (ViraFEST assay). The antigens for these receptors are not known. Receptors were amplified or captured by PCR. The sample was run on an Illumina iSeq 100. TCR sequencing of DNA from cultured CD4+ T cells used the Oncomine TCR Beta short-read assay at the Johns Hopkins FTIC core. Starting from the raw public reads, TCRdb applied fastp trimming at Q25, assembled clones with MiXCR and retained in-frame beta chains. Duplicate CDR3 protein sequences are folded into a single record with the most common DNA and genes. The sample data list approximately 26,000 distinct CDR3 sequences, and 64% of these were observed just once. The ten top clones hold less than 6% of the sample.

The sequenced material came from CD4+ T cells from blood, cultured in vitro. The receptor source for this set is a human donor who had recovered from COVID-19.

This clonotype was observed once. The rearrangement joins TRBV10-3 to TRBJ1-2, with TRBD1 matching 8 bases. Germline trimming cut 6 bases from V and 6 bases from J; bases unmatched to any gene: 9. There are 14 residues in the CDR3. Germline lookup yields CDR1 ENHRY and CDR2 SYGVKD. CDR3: CAIREGGQDNGYTF. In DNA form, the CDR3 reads TGTGCCATCAGGGAAGGGGGACAGGATAATGGCTACACCTTC.

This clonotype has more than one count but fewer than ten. The CDR3: CASSGTPDNSPLHF. The DNA for the CDR3 is TGTGCCAGCAGCGGGACACCAGATAATTCACCCCTCCACTTT. The V gene is TRBV6-4, the J gene TRBJ1-6; TRBD1 is a possible D gene (6 bases). V lost 6 bases and J lost 5, with 11 bases in between. CDR1 MRHNA and CDR2 SNTAGT come from the germline V gene. This CDR3 contains 14 residues.

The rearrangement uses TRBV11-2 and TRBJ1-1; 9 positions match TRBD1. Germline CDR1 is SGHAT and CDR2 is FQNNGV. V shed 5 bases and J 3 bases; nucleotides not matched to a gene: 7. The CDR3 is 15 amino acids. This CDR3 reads CASSTLTGGHTEAFF. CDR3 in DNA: TGTGCCAGCAGCACCTTGACAGGGGGGCACACTGAAGCTTTCTTT.